This TCR beta chain derives from a study of shared clonotypes between healthy human individuals. Study-wide points: It was the few donors that limited the genetic and exposure-history diversity represented.

The V end was cut by 1 base, the J end by 6 bases, with 14 bases between. Germline loops: CDR1 LGHNA, CDR2 YSLEER. The CDR3 loop spans 15 amino acids. With respect to this clone: The antigen is unknown.

DNA input for the unsorted PBMC replicate PCRs was about 270 ng, 30,000 or so T cell genomes. Repertoires were generated with immunoSEQ multiplex PCR, while TCRdb's copy carries only in-frame clones and drops some. The sample contains about 470,000 clones, roughly 80% of which appear only once. The clonotype was recovered from a woman aged 40 to 50 in good health. Some clones in this sample may be carry-over from other donors' samples. Sequencing input: PBMCs. The rearrangement links TRBV4-3 to TRBJ2-3; the D is unclear. CDR3 nucleotide sequence: TGCGCCAGCAGCCAAGGACGTCCGTTATCGGATACGCAGTATTTT. It codes for CASSQGRPLSDTQYF.